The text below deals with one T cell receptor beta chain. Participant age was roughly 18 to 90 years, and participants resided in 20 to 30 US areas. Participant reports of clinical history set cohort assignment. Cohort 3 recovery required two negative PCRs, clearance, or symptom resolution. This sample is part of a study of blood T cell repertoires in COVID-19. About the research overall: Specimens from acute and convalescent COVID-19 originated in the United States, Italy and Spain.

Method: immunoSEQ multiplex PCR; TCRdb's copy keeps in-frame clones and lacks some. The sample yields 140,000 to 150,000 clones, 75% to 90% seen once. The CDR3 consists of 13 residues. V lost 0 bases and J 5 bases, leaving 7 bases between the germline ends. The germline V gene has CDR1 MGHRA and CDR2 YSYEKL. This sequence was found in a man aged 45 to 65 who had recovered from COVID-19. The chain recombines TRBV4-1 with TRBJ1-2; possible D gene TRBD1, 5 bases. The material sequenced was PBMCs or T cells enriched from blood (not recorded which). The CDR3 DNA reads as TGCGCCAGCAGCCAAGACGGGACTTATGGCTACACCTTC. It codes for CASSQDGTYGYTF.